Listed below are T cell receptor beta chains from one sample, sequenced in a study of beta chain features in type 1 diabetes. TCRdb's copy holds only in-frame clones and misses some; the assay was immunoSEQ multiplex PCR. The data contain fewer than 550,000 clones, around 10% of them seen just once; the ten biggest clones take up approximately 0.05%. The sample was naive CD4+ T cells from blood. These receptors originate from a woman aged 18-29 years in good health. The conserved cysteine and the conserved F or W are not part of the CDR3 here.

j_call v_call cdr3_aa
TRBJ2-1 TRBV18 ASSPRSINEQF
TRBJ2-3 TRBV4-2 ASSPHTQY
TRBJ2-1 TRBV10-3 AMSDYGTQYNEQF
TRBJ2-3 TRBV2 ASSTMGTQY
TRBJ1-2 TRBV27 ASGDRANYGYT
TRBJ2-5 TRBV7-2 ASLGGPGETQY
TRBJ2-3 TRBV28 ASSLSDTQY
TRBJ2-3 TRBV5-4 ASSLKTDTQY
TRBJ2-7 TRBV9 ASSVGGGSHYEQY
TRBJ2-3 TRBV5-1 ASSGAAGVTDTQY
TRBJ2-5 TRBV5-1 ASSSRTNQETQY
TRBJ2-5 TRBV7-9 ASSLLAQETQY
TRBJ2-3 TRBV6-5 ASSYQGGVSTDTQY
TRBJ1-2 TRBV14 ASSLRLNRGGYT
TRBJ2-1 TRBV4-3 ASSRLLAGGPYEQF
TRBJ2-1 TRBV7-9 ASSFTGVYNEQF
TRBJ2-2 TRBV15 ATSRGTANTGELF
TRBJ1-6 TRBV5-4 ASSPSKGLYNSPLH
TRBJ1-1 TRBV7-9 ASSLKAAVTEAF
TRBJ1-5 TRBV7-9 ASSLAGRGQPQH
TRBJ2-2 TRBV28 ATYRDRVTGELF
TRBJ2-3 TRBV18 ASSPGNGGEDTQY
TRBJ1-1 TRBV19 ASSRWTEAF